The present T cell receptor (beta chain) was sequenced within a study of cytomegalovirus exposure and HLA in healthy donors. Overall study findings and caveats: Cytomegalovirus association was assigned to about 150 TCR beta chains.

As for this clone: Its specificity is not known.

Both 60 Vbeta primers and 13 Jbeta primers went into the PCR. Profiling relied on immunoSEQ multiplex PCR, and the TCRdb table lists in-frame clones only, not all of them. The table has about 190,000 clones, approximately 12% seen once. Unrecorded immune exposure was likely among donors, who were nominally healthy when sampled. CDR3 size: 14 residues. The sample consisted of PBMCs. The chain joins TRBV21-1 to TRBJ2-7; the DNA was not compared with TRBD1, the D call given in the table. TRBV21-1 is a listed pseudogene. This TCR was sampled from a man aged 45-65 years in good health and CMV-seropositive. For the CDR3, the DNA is TGTGCCAGCACCTACCCCGTGGCAGGTTACGAGCAGTACGTC. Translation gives CASTYPVAGYEQYV.